This T cell receptor (beta chain) stems from a study of blood T cell repertoires in COVID-19. On the study more broadly: COVID-19 samples collected from the United States, Italy and Spain covered acute and convalescent phases. Sources were T cells, B-cell-depleted T cells, or PBMCs; the material itself was cDNA or gDNA.

This clone occurred a few times. Germline-derived CDR1 and CDR2 are SSHAT and FNYEAQ (reference sequence). The CDR3 loop spans 14 amino acids. Trimming removed 2 bases at V and 7 bases at J, with 11 bases between. Per the authors' pipeline: The assay estimated nucleated cells by amplifying reference gene primers. Here immunoSEQ multiplex PCR was the method, and the copy in TCRdb shows in-frame clones only, minus some. V and J calls and clone size are given by that table; D and trimming were obtained from the DNA. In the table there are about 120,000 clones, 85% to 90% of which are singletons. The chain recombines TRBV7-7 with TRBJ2-2; D unresolved. The sequenced material came from peripheral blood. This TCR was sampled from a human donor with acute or convalescent COVID-19. The donor label of this sample is uncertain. CDR3 sequence reads: CASSLRRGGGELFF. The CDR3 DNA reads TGTGCCAGCAGCTTAAGAAGAGGCGGCGGGGAGCTGTTTTTT.